The 23 T cell receptor beta chains reported below all come from one sample, sequenced in a study of CD8 T cells in ankylosing spondylitis. Study results and caveats: A TCR beta motif of fewer than 10 highly homologous variants seemed to mark ankylosing spondylitis blood.

One entry per CDR3 protein results from TCRdb running MiXCR on the 5' RACE reads. Counted here are about 460,000 distinct CDR3 sequences, over 4% occurring once; the ten biggest clones make up approximately 3.5%. These receptors lack a known antigen. Sample: blood, either unsorted or a sorted T cell fraction (not recorded which). The receptors stem from a male donor with ankylosing spondylitis.

This clonotype was seen repeatedly, ten times or more. The J gene is TRBJ2-5, the V gene TRBV7-2, with D perhaps matching TRBD1 or TRBD2 (5 bases each). Germline loops: CDR1 SGHTA, CDR2 FQGNSA. Trimming removed 3 bases from V and 3 bases from J, with 8 bases in between. There are 13 residues in the CDR3. The CDR3 region has the DNA TGTGCCAGCAGCTTTTGGGGGAAAGAGACCCAGTACTTC. Its protein product is CASSFWGKETQYF.

This clonotype has at least ten counts. This chain uses TRBV11-2 with TRBJ2-1; D not resolved. CDR3 length equals 12 residues. Deletions cut 1 base from V and 14 bases from J, with 12 bases between. Per the germline V gene, CDR1 is SGHAT and CDR2 is FQNNGV. The CDR3 coding sequence is TGTGCCAGCAGCTTAGTACGGTCTTTCAAGTTCTTC. Its protein product is CASSLVRSFKFF.

This clonotype has a count of ten or more. The chain is built from TRBV13 and TRBJ2-1; 7 bases match TRBD2. The V and J ends lost 6 bases and 9 bases, in that order; junction bases with no gene match: 17. The CDR3 is 16 amino acids. Germline V gene sequence: CDR1 PRHDT, CDR2 FYEKMQ (reference sequence). CDR3 amino acids: CASRRRLASGWPEQFF. The CDR3 coding sequence is TGTGCCAGCAGGCGACGACTAGCTAGTGGGTGGCCTGAGCAGTTCTTC.

Ten or more counts support this clonotype. V gene TRBV4-3 combines with J gene TRBJ2-3, with a tentative D call TRBD1 (5 bases). The germline V and J ends were trimmed by 2 bases and 7 bases, with 13 bases remaining between them. The CDR3 is made up of 14 amino acids. Germline lookup yields CDR1 LGHNA and CDR2 YSLEER. DNA of the CDR3: TGCGCCAGCAGCCAACGAGGACGACAGCATACGCAGTATTTT. Its translation: CASSQRGRQHTQYF.

This clonotype was recorded many times. This chain joins TRBV6-5 and TRBJ1-5, with 8 bases matching TRBD1. Germline V gene data show CDR1 as MNHEY and CDR2 as SVGAGI. The CDR3 sequence is 15 residues long. V lost 1 base and J lost 6; bases outside the gene matches: 5. The CDR3, as DNA: TGTGCCAGCAGTTACTTACAGGGGGGTGGTCAGCCCCAGCATTTT. Protein sequence: CASSYLQGGGQPQHF.

This clonotype was observed many times. V and J are TRBV6-5 and TRBJ2-7, with D hard to call. V shed 4 bases and J shed 6 bases, with 19 bases lying between them. Germline V lookup: CDR1 MNHEY, CDR2 SVGAGI. The CDR3 is made up of 15 amino acids. CDR3 amino acids: CASSSIWTVESEQYF. CDR3 sequence (DNA): TGTGCCAGCAGTTCCATTTGGACCGTAGAAAGCGAGCAGTACTTC.

The chain employs TRBV7-8 and TRBJ2-1, with 8 bases fitting TRBD1. V shed 5 bases and J 4 bases; nucleotides not matched to a gene: 7. CDR1 and CDR2 from the germline V gene are SGHVS and FQNEAQ. The CDR3 totals 15 residues. The CDR3 protein is CASSGAGTGYNEQFF. In DNA form, the CDR3 reads TGTGCCAGCAGCGGGGCCGGGACAGGTTACAATGAGCAGTTCTTC. Based on the CDR3 plus reference TRBV7-8 and TRBJ2-1, the full variable domain is GAGVSQSPRYKVAKRGQDVALRCDPISGHVSLFWYQQALGQGPEFLTYFQNEAQLDKSGLPSDRFFAERPEGSVSTLKIQRTQQEDSAVYLCASSGAGTGYNEQFFGPGTRLTVL.

This clonotype was seen ten or more times. This chain uses TRBV20-1 with TRBJ2-7; D unresolved. V lost 3 bases and J 0 bases, leaving 6 bases between the germline ends. Germline CDR1 and CDR2: DFQATT and SNEGSKA (reference sequence). This CDR3 has 12 amino acids. DNA of the CDR3: TGCAGTGCTAGCAGGATCTCCTACGAGCAGTACTTC. Encoded protein: CSASRISYEQYF.

This clonotype was picked up many times. This sequence joins TRBV20-1 and TRBJ2-7; D gene ambiguous. This CDR3 contains 14 residues. V was pared by 6 bases and J by 1 base, with 16 bases between. The germline V gene encodes CDR1 DFQATT and CDR2 SNEGSKA (reference sequence). Written as DNA, the CDR3 is TGCAGTGCCCGAGGCTCGGTGGGTTCCTACGAGCAGTACTTC. It codes for CSARGSVGSYEQYF.

This clonotype came up many times. The J gene is TRBJ2-7, the V gene TRBV10-3, with TRBD1 matching 7 bases. Germline V gene lookup returns CDR1 ENHRY and CDR2 SYGVKD. The CDR3 length is 14 residues. With 10 bases clipped from V and 0 bases from J, the junction kept 9 bases outside the gene matches. The CDR3 DNA reads TGTGCCACGGTCCCCGGGGACAGCTCCTACGAGCAGTACTTC. This sequence encodes CATVPGDSSYEQYF.

This clonotype was found many times. J is TRBJ2-1 and V is TRBV19, with 9 positions matching TRBD2. Per germline, CDR1 LNHDA and CDR2 SQIVND (reference sequence). The CDR3 sequence is 15 residues long. The trim removed 5 bases at V and 9 bases at J, leaving 11 bases unmatched. The DNA of the CDR3 is TGTGCCAGTAGTTTCTCCGGGACTAGCAGATTTGAGCAGTTCTTC. Translated, it gives CASSFSGTSRFEQFF. Complete variable domain (other parts from reference TRBV19 and TRBJ2-1): DGGITQSPKYLFRKEGQNVTLSCEQNLNHDAMYWYRQDPGQGLRLIYYSQIVNDFQKGDIAEGYSVSREKKESFPLTVTSAQKNPTAFYLCASSFSGTSRFEQFFGPGTRLTVL.

This clonotype was counted between two and nine times. This rearrangement joins TRBV20-1 to TRBJ2-7, with D possibly TRBD2 on 6 matching bases. This CDR3 comprises 12 residues. From germline, CDR1 is DFQATT and CDR2 SNEGSKA (reference sequence). V lost 0 bases and J 7 bases, leaving 10 bases between the germline ends. CDR3 region: CSARERGREQYF. The CDR3 coding sequence is TGCAGTGCTAGAGAACGGGGGAGGGAGCAGTACTTC.

This clonotype was seen more than once but under ten times. The CDR3 DNA sequence: TGTGCCAGCAGCCCGGGGGGAGCAGGCTCCTACAATGAGCAGTTCTTC. This encodes CASSPGGAGSYNEQFF. The rearrangement joins TRBV5-4 to TRBJ2-1; the match to TRBD2 covers 7 bases. With V trimmed by 4 bases and J by 0 bases, 7 bases remained unmatched. Germline V gene lookup returns CDR1 SGHNT and CDR2 YYREEE (reference sequence). This CDR3 is 16 amino acids long.

This clonotype was observed many times. The J gene is TRBJ2-1, the V gene TRBV10-3, with D unresolved. CDR1 is ENHRY, CDR2 SYGVKD, per germline. The V gene lost 0 bases and the J gene lost 12 bases, with 15 bases spanning the gap. This CDR3 spans 14 amino acids. The CDR3 is CAISESIATLRQFF. CDR3 in DNA: TGTGCCATCAGTGAGTCGATAGCTACATTGCGGCAGTTCTTC.

To note about this clonotype: This sequence may be a read error, since a much larger clone differs from it by one base. The chain couples TRBV5-1 to TRBJ2-5, with 11 bases that match TRBD2. Germline V gene lookup returns CDR1 SGHRS and CDR2 YFSETQ. This CDR3 comprises 17 residues. The CDR3 DNA follows: TGCGCCAGCAGCCTGCCCGGGACTAGCGGAACTCAAGAGACCAAGTACTTC. This codes for CASSLPGTSGTQETKYF.

This clonotype was observed at least ten times. The J gene is TRBJ1-4, the V gene TRBV29-1; 7 bases are a match to TRBD1. The V gene's germline CDR1 is SQVTM and CDR2 ANQGSEA. The CDR3 has 14 amino acids. V trimming: 7 bases; J trimming: 6 bases; junction bases outside the gene matches: 11. In DNA, the CDR3 is TGCAGCGCCTCAGGGGCTAGGGGGCATGAAAAACTGTTTTTT. As protein: CSASGARGHEKLFF. Based on the CDR3 plus reference TRBV29-1 and TRBJ1-4, the full variable domain is SAVISQKPSRDICQRGTSLTIQCQVDSQVTMMFWYRQQPGQSLTLIATANQGSEATYESGFVIDKFPISRPNLTFSTLTVSNMSPEDSSIYLCSASGARGHEKLFFGSGTQLSVL.

This clonotype was detected ten times or more. The rearrangement uses TRBV10-2 and TRBJ2-7; D is undetermined. CDR1 is WSHSY, CDR2 SAAADI, per germline. The ends were cut back, 2 bases at V and 6 bases at J, with 11 bases in the middle. This CDR3 contains 13 residues. The chain's CDR3 is CASSENVWGEQYF. In nucleotides, the CDR3 is TGCGCCAGCAGTGAGAATGTGTGGGGCGAGCAGTACTTC.

At least ten counts were recorded for this clonotype. This chain links TRBV20-1 with TRBJ1-5, with TRBD1 as a possible D gene (5 bases). This CDR3 has 13 amino acids. Trimming pared 1 base from V and 9 bases from J, leaving 13 bases between. The germline V gene has CDR1 DFQATT and CDR2 SNEGSKA (reference sequence). DNA for the CDR3: TGCAGTGCTAGAGGGGACCCTCAAGGGCCCCAGCATTTT. It yields the protein CSARGDPQGPQHF.

Many counts were recorded for this clonotype. This chain uses TRBV18 with TRBJ1-5; tentatively, D is TRBD1 (6 bases). Germline loops: CDR1 KGHSH, CDR2 LQKENI. The CDR3 has 15 residues. V gave up 3 bases and J gave up 4 bases, with 13 bases separating them. Here the CDR3 reads CASSPTGTNNQPQHF. The CDR3 DNA is TGTGCCAGCTCACCCACCGGGACAAATAATCAGCCCCAGCATTTT.

This clonotype was found many times. This chain uses TRBV6-1 with TRBJ1-3; no firm D call. Germline V gene sequence: CDR1 MNHNS, CDR2 SASEGT. The CDR3 extends over 16 amino acids. V was cut by 5 bases and J by 0 bases, with 14 bases left in between. The CDR3 nucleotides read TGTGCCAGCAGTAAACTGGACGGCTACTCTGGAAACACCATATATTTT. Translated: CASSKLDGYSGNTIYF.

This clonotype was counted between two and nine times. The V and J genes are TRBV7-9 and TRBJ1-2; D is undetermined. Germline V CDR1 and CDR2: SEHNR, FQNEAQ (reference sequence). The V gene lost 5 bases and the J gene lost 2 bases, with 9 bases spanning the gap. The CDR3 is 13 amino acids. In nucleotides, the CDR3 is TGTGCCAGCAGCGCCAATTACAACTATGGCTACACCTTC. Translated: CASSANYNYGYTF.

At least ten counts were recorded for this clonotype. The rearrangement joins TRBV3-1 to TRBJ2-1; the D gene is possibly TRBD2 (5 bases). This CDR3 is built from 16 residues. Trimming stripped 6 bases from V and 4 bases from J, with 19 bases between. Germline CDR1 LGHDT, CDR2 YNNKEL (reference sequence). For the CDR3, the DNA is TGTGCCAGCAGGGCCCGGGGAAACCTAAATTACAATGAGCAGTTCTTC. Translation: CASRARGNLNYNEQFF.

This clonotype appeared many times. J is TRBJ1-6 and V is TRBV9; D possibly corresponds to TRBD1 (6 bases). This CDR3 contains 15 residues. The V gene's germline CDR1 is SGDLS and CDR2 YYNGEE. The V gene lost 3 bases and the J gene lost 7 bases, with 14 bases spanning the gap. The CDR3 DNA follows: TGTGCCAGCAGCGATAGTGGGGGCAGAAATTCACCCCTCCACTTT. This sequence encodes CASSDSGGRNSPLHF. The whole variable domain, remainder taken from reference TRBV9 and TRBJ1-6, is DSGVTQTPKHLITATGQRVTLRCSPRSGDLSVYWYQQSLDQGLQFLIQYYNGEERAKGNILERFSAQQFPDLHSELNLSSLELGDSALYFCASSDSGGRNSPLHFGNGTRLTVT.